Below, 25 T cell receptor beta chains from the same sample are listed, as sequenced in a study of PD-1 blockade in classical Hodgkin lymphoma. Profiling relied on immunoSEQ multiplex PCR, and the TCRdb table lists in-frame clones only, not all of them. There are tens of thousands of clones in the sample; roughly 87% occur only once, and around 10% lies in the top ten. The patients all showed relapse after autologous stem cell transplantation, while their brentuximab vedotin exposure varied. This sample comprised peripheral blood mononuclear cells (PBMCs), obtained before the second cycle of nivolumab. Source of these receptors: a human donor with classical Hodgkin lymphoma.

The V gene is TRBV27, the J gene TRBJ1-1, with 8 positions matching TRBD1. With 2 bases clipped from V and 1 base from J, the junction kept 6 bases outside the gene matches. In germline, CDR1 is MNHEY, CDR2 SMNVEV (reference sequence). The length of the CDR3 is 16 residues. Written as DNA, the CDR3 is TGTGCCAGCAGTTTAAGAATAACAGGGGGGAACACTGAAGCTTTCTTT. Its translation is CASSLRITGGNTEAFF.

The V gene is TRBV5-5, the J gene TRBJ1-2; no firm D call. From germline, CDR1 is SGHKS and CDR2 YYEKEE (reference sequence). The CDR3 has 14 residues. Trimming pared 5 bases from V and 1 base from J, leaving 12 bases between. Here the CDR3 DNA reads TGTGCCAGCAGTTATTGGACCGATAACTATGGCTACACCTTC. Translating gives CASSYWTDNYGYTF.

This sequence joins TRBV13 and TRBJ2-5; D is perhaps TRBD2 (5 bases). Germline CDR1 PRHDT, CDR2 FYEKMQ (reference sequence). Deletions cut 1 base from V and 1 base from J, with 7 bases between. The CDR3 totals 14 residues. The CDR3 region is CASSLAGIQETQYF. CDR3 bases: TGTGCCAGCAGCTTAGCGGGAATCCAAGAGACCCAGTACTTC.

This chain links TRBV7-9 with TRBJ2-3, with 12 bases aligning to TRBD2. The germline V gene encodes CDR1 SEHNR and CDR2 FQNEAQ (reference sequence). J was trimmed by 1 base and V by 1 base; bases with no gene match: 9. This CDR3 region has 19 residues. CDR3 DNA sequence: TGTGCCAGCAGCTTAGTTGGCCTAGCGGGGGGGCTTGGCACAGATACGCAGTATTTT. Amino acid sequence: CASSLVGLAGGLGTDTQYF. The whole variable domain, filled in from reference TRBV7-9 and TRBJ2-3, reads DTGVSQNPRHKITKRGQNVTFRCDPISEHNRLYWYRQTLGQGPEFLTYFQNEAQLEKSRLLSDRFSAERPKGSFSTLEIQRTEQGDSAMYLCASSLVGLAGGLGTDTQYFGPGTRLTVL.

The chain links TRBV5-4 to TRBJ2-2; the D gene is possibly TRBD1 (5 bases). Germline CDR1 is SGHNT and CDR2 is YYREEE (reference sequence). V was trimmed by 2 bases and J by 1 base, leaving 9 bases between them. This CDR3 is 15 amino acids long. The DNA of the CDR3 is TGTGCCAGCAGCTTATATCAGGGGAACACCGGGGAGCTGTTTTTT. This translates into CASSLYQGNTGELFF.

The chain recombines TRBV6-5 with TRBJ1-6; a possible D gene is TRBD1 (6 bases). The V gene's germline CDR1 is MNHEY and CDR2 SVGAGI. The CDR3 runs to 16 residues. Trimming took 2 bases from V and 0 from J, leaving 8 bases between them. DNA for the CDR3: TGTGCCAGCAGTTACGACAGGAACTCCTATAATTCACCCCTCCACTTT. Encoded protein: CASSYDRNSYNSPLHF.

The V gene is TRBV5-8, the J gene TRBJ2-7; D might be TRBD1 or TRBD2, each matching 6 bases. Trimming stripped 0 bases from V and 7 bases from J, with 14 bases between. CDR1 and CDR2 (germline): SGHTS, YDEGEE. This CDR3 contains 14 residues. DNA of the CDR3: TGTGCCAGCAGCTTGGCGGGGTGGGGGGCGGAGCAGTACTTC. This gives the protein CASSLAGWGAEQYF.

The chain links TRBV15 to TRBJ1-3; D uncertain. The CDR3 length is 14 residues. CDR1 is LNHNV, CDR2 YYDKDF, per germline (reference sequence). The V end was cut by 1 base, the J end by 1 base, with 5 bases between. This CDR3 is CATSRVGSGNTIYF. The CDR3 bases are TGTGCCACCAGCAGAGTAGGGTCTGGAAACACCATATATTTT.

This clone is a singleton in its sample. The chain employs TRBV6-1 and TRBJ1-4, with D possibly being TRBD1 (6 bases). V shed 3 bases and J shed 7 bases, with 15 bases lying between them. The CDR3 length is 15 residues. The V gene's germline CDR1 is MNHNS and CDR2 SASEGT. The CDR3 DNA is TGTGCCAGCAGTGACCAGGGGCTCGGTGGTGAAAAACTGTTTTTT. Encoded protein: CASSDQGLGGEKLFF.

V is TRBV5-8 and J is TRBJ1-5; 10 nucleotides align to TRBD1. The CDR3 sequence is 19 residues long. V was pared by 4 bases and J by 1 base, with 14 bases of the junction left unmatched. The V gene's germline CDR1 is SGHTS and CDR2 YDEGEE. This CDR3 is CASSPGSGQGTYSNQPQHF. The CDR3 nucleotides read TGTGCCAGCAGCCCCGGTTCGGGACAGGGGACATACAGCAATCAGCCCCAGCATTTT.

The rearrangement joins TRBV7-8 to TRBJ2-1, with 11 positions matching TRBD2. The CDR3 sequence is 20 residues long. CDR1 is SGHVS and CDR2 is FQNEAQ in the germline V gene. Unmatched junction bases numbered 19, after V lost 2 bases and J lost 7 bases. The chain's CDR3 is CASSLLLGRPGLAAPNEQFF. The CDR3 DNA follows: TGTGCCAGCAGCTTACTTCTCGGAAGACCGGGACTAGCGGCTCCTAATGAGCAGTTCTTC.

The gene calls are TRBV29-1 and TRBJ2-7; 8 positions match TRBD1. The CDR3 loop spans 14 amino acids. Germline CDR1 and CDR2: SQVTM and ANQGSEA. The V segment lost 6 bases and the J segment 4 bases; nucleotides outside the gene matches: 11. The CDR3 DNA reads as TGCAGCGTCCTAGACGCAGGGGGCAGTTACGAGCAGTACTTC. Translation: CSVLDAGGSYEQYF.

This clone has more than one count but fewer than ten. The chain is built from TRBV7-2 and TRBJ2-2; TRBD2 matches at 11 bases. The V and J ends lost 8 bases and 5 bases, in that order; junction bases with no gene match: 7. The CDR3 totals 15 residues. Germline CDR1 is SGHTA and CDR2 is FQGNSA. CDR3 loop: CASQLLAGGTGELFF. Here the CDR3 DNA reads TGTGCCAGCCAATTGCTAGCGGGGGGAACCGGGGAGCTGTTTTTT.

The rearrangement uses TRBV7-8 and TRBJ1-6; D possibly corresponds to TRBD1 (6 bases). V was shortened by 5 bases and J by 9 bases, with 11 bases between the two germline ends. Germline V gene lookup returns CDR1 SGHVS and CDR2 FQNEAQ. The CDR3 totals 13 residues. The CDR3 DNA sequence: TGTGCCAGCAGCCCCCGGGGGCCTTCACCCCTCCACTTT. Translated: CASSPRGPSPLHF.

The CDR3 sequence: CASSLLAGNEQFF. The CDR3 nucleotides are TGTGCCAGCAGTTTACTAGCGGGAAATGAGCAGTTCTTC. The V and J genes are TRBV28 and TRBJ2-1; 9 bases line up with TRBD2. The CDR3 runs 13 residues. Trimming at V came to 2 bases and at J to 7 bases, leaving 0 bases not matched to a gene. Per the germline V gene, CDR1 is MDHEN and CDR2 is SYDVKM.

The chain couples TRBV7-9 to TRBJ1-4; D is unclear. This CDR3 has 15 amino acids. The ends were cut back, 5 bases at V and 0 bases at J, with 10 bases in the middle. In germline, CDR1 is SEHNR, CDR2 FQNEAQ (reference sequence). CDR3 sequence reads: CASSLSRATNEKLFF. For the CDR3, the DNA is TGTGCCAGCAGCCTCTCACGGGCAACTAATGAAAAACTGTTTTTT.

The chain combines TRBV18 with TRBJ2-7, with 14 bases fitting TRBD2. Germline-derived CDR1 and CDR2 are KGHSH and LQKENI. CDR3 length: 16 amino acids. V lost 5 bases, J lost 7 bases, and 10 bases stayed unmatched. The CDR3 spells CASSSKPGLAGDEQYF. The CDR3 DNA sequence: TGTGCCAGCTCATCGAAACCGGGACTAGCGGGAGATGAGCAGTACTTC.

CDR3 in amino acids: CASSLGGGEQYF. CDR3 DNA sequence: TGTGCCAGCAGCTTAGGAGGCGGCGAGCAGTACTTC. V and J are TRBV7-9 and TRBJ2-7; unclear D gene. The CDR3 length is 12 residues. Trimming cost V 1 base and J 6 bases, with 7 bases left between them. Germline values: CDR1 SEHNR, CDR2 FQNEAQ (reference sequence).

The V gene is TRBV5-6, the J gene TRBJ1-2; D gene unclear. CDR1 and CDR2 (germline): SGHDT, YYEEEE. CDR3 size: 13 residues. The V and J ends lost 4 bases and 8 bases respectively, with 15 bases between them. CDR3 sequence: CASSLPGSEGYTF. CDR3 coding DNA: TGTGCCAGCAGCCTGCCGGGGTCTGAAGGCTACACCTTC.

The chain employs TRBV6-6 and TRBJ2-3; the D gene is possibly TRBD2 (7 bases). Trimming removed 5 bases from V and 3 bases from J, with 15 bases in between. Germline V gene data show CDR1 as MNHNY and CDR2 as SVGAGI (reference sequence). The CDR3 runs to 15 residues. The CDR3 sequence is CASSILGGGTDTQYF. The CDR3 DNA follows: TGTGCCAGCAGTATTCTAGGGGGGGGGACAGATACGCAGTATTTT.

V and J are TRBV13 and TRBJ2-7; D gene uncertain. This CDR3 is 15 amino acids long. Germline CDR1 is PRHDT and CDR2 is FYEKMQ (reference sequence). V dropped 7 bases and J dropped 6 bases, with 22 bases sitting between them. The CDR3 loop reads CASTILGDLGSEQYF. The CDR3 DNA is TGTGCCAGCACAATACTGGGCGATTTGGGCAGCGAGCAGTACTTC. The whole variable domain, filled in from reference TRBV13 and TRBJ2-7, reads AAGVIQSPRHLIKEKRETATLKCYPIPRHDTVYWYQQGPGQDPQFLISFYEKMQSDKGSIPDRFSAQQFSDYHSELNMSSLELGDSALYFCASTILGDLGSEQYFGPGTRLTVT.

The rearrangement uses TRBV9 and TRBJ2-1; D is ambiguous. This CDR3 has 15 amino acids. CDR1 and CDR2 (germline): SGDLS, YYNGEE. Trimming took off 0 bases at V and 2 bases at J, with 9 bases between the two ends. The CDR3 is CASSVDVYTYNEQFF. The DNA for the CDR3 is TGTGCCAGCAGCGTAGATGTATATACCTACAATGAGCAGTTCTTC. Complete variable domain (other parts from reference TRBV9 and TRBJ2-1): DSGVTQTPKHLITATGQRVTLRCSPRSGDLSVYWYQQSLDQGLQFLIQYYNGEERAKGNILERFSAQQFPDLHSELNLSSLELGDSALYFCASSVDVYTYNEQFFGPGTRLTVL.

The table lists this clone with a few counts. J is TRBJ1-4 and V is TRBV6-5; D gene uncertain. The CDR3 length is 13 residues. The V gene's germline CDR1 is MNHEY and CDR2 SVGAGI. V was pared by 6 bases and J by 8 bases, with 13 bases between. The CDR3 DNA is TGTGCCAGCAGCTTAGGACTAGTCGAAAAACTGTTTTTT. This gives the protein CASSLGLVEKLFF.

The rearrangement uses TRBV7-6 and TRBJ2-3; D may be TRBD2 (5 bases). There are 16 residues in the CDR3. Between the trimmed V and J ends, which lost 0 bases and 4 bases, there was a span of 14 bases. Germline V lookup: CDR1 SGHVS, CDR2 FNYEAQ. The CDR3 sequence is CASSLAAIAGPDTQYF. CDR3 nucleotides: TGTGCCAGCAGCTTAGCCGCTATTGCGGGCCCAGATACGCAGTATTTT.

The chain couples TRBV29-1 to TRBJ1-4; D gene ambiguous. Germline V gives CDR1 SQVTM, CDR2 ANQGSEA. The CDR3 contains 10 residues. CDR3 DNA sequence: TGCGGGGTCCGGGAAGAAAAACTGTTTTTT. Its protein product is CGVREEKLFF.